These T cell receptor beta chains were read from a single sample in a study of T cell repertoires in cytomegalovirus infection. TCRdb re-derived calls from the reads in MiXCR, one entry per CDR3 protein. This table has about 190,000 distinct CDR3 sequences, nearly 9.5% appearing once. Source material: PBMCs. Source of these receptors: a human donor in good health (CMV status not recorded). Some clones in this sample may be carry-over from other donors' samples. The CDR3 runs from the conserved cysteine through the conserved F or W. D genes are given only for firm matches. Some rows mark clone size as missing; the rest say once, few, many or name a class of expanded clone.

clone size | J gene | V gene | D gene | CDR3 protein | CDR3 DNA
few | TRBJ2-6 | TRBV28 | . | CASSRQASRVRVRERVNVLTF | TGTGCCAGCAGCAGACAGGCCTCCAGAGTTAGAGTTAGGGAGAGGGTCAACGTCCTGACTTTC
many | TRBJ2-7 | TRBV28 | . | CASSSYMREEQYF | TGTGCCAGCAGTTCCTATATGAGGGAAGAGCAGTACTTC
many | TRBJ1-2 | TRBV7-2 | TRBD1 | CATWDRGYTF | TGTGCCACGTGGGACAGAGGCTACACCTTC
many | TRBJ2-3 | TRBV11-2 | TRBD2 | CASSPLSGGSTDTQYF | TGTGCCAGCAGCCCGCTTAGCGGGGGGAGCACAGATACGCAGTATTTT
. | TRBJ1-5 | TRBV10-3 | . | CAISAGQTSNQPQHF | TGTGCCATCAGCGCAGGACAGACTAGCAATCAGCCCCAGCATTTT
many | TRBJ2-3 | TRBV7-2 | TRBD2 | CASSRGLAGIRGTDTQYF | TGTGCCAGCAGCAGGGGACTAGCGGGAATCCGGGGGACAGATACGCAGTATTTT
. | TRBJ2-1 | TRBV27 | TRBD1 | CASSNRGREYNEQFF | TGTGCCAGCAGCAACAGGGGACGCGAATACAATGAGCAGTTCTTC
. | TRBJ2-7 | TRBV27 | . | CASRRAHEQYF | TGTGCCAGCAGGAGGGCCCACGAGCAGTACTTC
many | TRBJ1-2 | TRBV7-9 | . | CASSLASGNGYTF | TGTGCCAGCAGCTTAGCGTCTGGGAATGGCTACACCTTC
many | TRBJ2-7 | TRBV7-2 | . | CASSFYVGEQYF | TGTGCCAGCAGCTTTTACGTGGGGGAGCAGTACTTC
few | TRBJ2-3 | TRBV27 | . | CASSLQTPQRRGGGTDTQYF | TGTGCCAGCAGTCTACAGACCCCTCAGAGAAGGGGCGGTGGCACAGATACGCAGTATTTT
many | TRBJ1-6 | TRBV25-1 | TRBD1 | CASRSGTGNSPLHF | TGTGCCAGCAGATCCGGGACAGGGAATTCACCCCTCCACTTT
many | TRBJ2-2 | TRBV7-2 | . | CASSLVSGGPGGELFF | TGTGCCAGCAGCTTAGTCTCGGGGGGCCCTGGCGGGGAGCTGTTTTTT
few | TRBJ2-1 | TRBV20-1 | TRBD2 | CSARGLAGRMVNEQFF | TGCAGTGCCCGGGGACTAGCGGGAAGAATGGTGAATGAGCAGTTCTTC
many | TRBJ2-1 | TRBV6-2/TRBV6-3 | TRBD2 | CASSYIPSGPGDEQFF | TGTGCCAGCAGTTATATCCCTAGCGGGCCTGGCGATGAGCAGTTCTTC
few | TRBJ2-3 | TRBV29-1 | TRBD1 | CSVDRDTDTQYF | TGCAGCGTGGACAGGGACACAGATACGCAGTATTTT
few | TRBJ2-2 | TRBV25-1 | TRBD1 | CASSEWAGGTGELFF | TGTGCCAGCAGTGAATGGGCAGGGGGCACCGGGGAGCTGTTTTTT
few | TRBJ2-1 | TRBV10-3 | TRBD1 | CAITPGQGASEQFF | TGTGCCATCACGCCGGGACAGGGGGCATCTGAGCAGTTCTTC
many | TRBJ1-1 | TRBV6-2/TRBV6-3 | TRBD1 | CASSRYRGRTEAFF | TGTGCCAGCAGCCGGTACAGGGGGAGGACTGAAGCTTTCTTT
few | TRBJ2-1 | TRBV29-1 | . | CSVIGLLRDPGHPYNEQFF | TGCAGCGTTATCGGGCTTTTACGGGATCCGGGACACCCCTACAATGAGCAGTTCTTC
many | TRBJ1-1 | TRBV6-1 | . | CASLQASNTEAFF | TGTGCCAGCTTACAGGCCTCGAACACTGAAGCTTTCTTT
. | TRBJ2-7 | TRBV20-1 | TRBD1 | CSARDPSGTGYSEQYF | TGCAGTGCTAGAGATCCCTCCGGGACAGGGTATTCCGAGCAGTACTTC
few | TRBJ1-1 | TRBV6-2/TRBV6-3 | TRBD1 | CASSYLQTGHAEAFF | TGTGCCAGCAGTTACCTCCAGACAGGGCATGCTGAAGCTTTCTTT
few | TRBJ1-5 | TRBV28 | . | CAITTGSNQPQHF | TGTGCCATTACCACAGGGTCAAATCAGCCCCAGCATTTT
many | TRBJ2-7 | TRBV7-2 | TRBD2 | CASSLGLAGNYEQYF | TGTGCCAGCAGCCTTGGTCTAGCGGGGAACTACGAGCAGTACTTC
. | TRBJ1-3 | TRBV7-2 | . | CASSRPNREGNTIYF | TGTGCCAGCAGCCGCCCGAACAGGGAAGGAAACACCATATATTTT
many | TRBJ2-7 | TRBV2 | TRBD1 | CASSDPGGFHEQYF | TGTGCCAGCAGTGATCCAGGGGGCTTTCACGAGCAGTACTTC
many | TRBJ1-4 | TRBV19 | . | CACNREVNEKLFF | TGTGCCTGTAACAGGGAAGTGAATGAAAAACTGTTTTTT
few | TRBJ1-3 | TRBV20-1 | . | CSASGGGDRRSGNTIYF | TGCAGTGCTAGTGGGGGTGGAGACCGACGCTCTGGAAACACCATATATTTT